Presented here are 30 T cell receptor beta chains from one specimen sequenced in a study of blood T cell repertoires in COVID-19. Assay: immunoSEQ multiplex PCR; the TCRdb copy retains only in-frame clones and omits some. The sample includes about 240,000 clones, approximately 85% of them seen just once. The sample taken for sequencing was peripheral blood. These receptors all come from a man in his fifties or sixties with COVID-19, enrolled during active disease.

The chain links TRBV7-3 to TRBJ2-1; 8 bases map to TRBD2. Trimming removed 1 base from V and 4 bases from J; junction bases left unmatched: 3. The CDR3 runs 15 residues. Per the germline V gene, CDR1 is SGHTA and CDR2 is FQGTGA. CDR3 protein: CASSLIAGPYNEQFF. CDR3 in DNA: TGTGCCAGCAGCTTAATAGCGGGGCCTTACAATGAGCAGTTCTTC. Looking up the rest from reference TRBV7-3 and TRBJ2-1 gives the full variable domain: GAGVSQTPSNKVTEKGKYVELRCDPISGHTALYWYRQSLGQGPEFLIYFQGTGAADDSGLPNDRFFAVRPEGSVSTLKIQRTERGDSAVYLCASSLIAGPYNEQFFGPGTRLTVL.

J is TRBJ1-6 and V is TRBV3-1 (or the pseudogene TRBV3-2), with 7 positions matching TRBD1. The CDR3 runs 18 residues. In germline, CDR1 is LGHDT, CDR2 YNNKEL (reference sequence). V shed 3 bases, J shed 3 bases, and the junction held 11 bases outside the gene matches. The DNA for the CDR3 is TGTGCCAGCAGCCAGAAATTCAGGGGGTTAGGCTATAATTCACCCCTCCACTTT. Translated, it gives CASSQKFRGLGYNSPLHF.

The rearrangement links TRBV11-2 to TRBJ1-3; the D gene is possibly TRBD1 (6 bases). Per germline, CDR1 SGHAT and CDR2 FQNNGV. The CDR3 runs 12 residues. The V end was cut by 1 base, the J end by 11 bases, with 9 bases between. CDR3 residues: CASSLAQGSIYF. The CDR3, as DNA: TGTGCCAGCAGCTTAGCACAGGGTTCCATATATTTT.

The chain links TRBV6-2 or TRBV6-3 to TRBJ1-1; D is uncertain. CDR3 size: 12 residues. The germline CDR1 and CDR2 sequences are MNHEY and SVGEGT. The V end was cut by 6 bases, the J end by 7 bases, with 12 bases between. The CDR3 here is CASSLKVGEAFF. CDR3 nucleotide sequence: TGTGCCAGCAGCCTCAAAGTCGGTGAAGCTTTCTTT.

The chain employs TRBV5-1 and TRBJ2-1; 8 bases align to TRBD2. CDR3 length: 16 residues. Germline assignment: CDR1 SGHRS and CDR2 YFSETQ. Losses at the gene ends were 4 bases for V and 0 bases for J; bases not matched to a gene: 6. CDR3 nucleotides: TGCGCCAGCAGCCCGGGAGGGGGTAGCTCCTACAATGAGCAGTTCTTC. Translated: CASSPGGGSSYNEQFF.

The chain joins TRBV6-1 to TRBJ1-4; D is unresolved. Per the germline V gene, CDR1 is MNHNS and CDR2 is SASEGT. The CDR3 is 12 amino acids. The V end lost 1 base, the J end lost 10 bases, and 7 bases lay between the germline ends. The CDR3 protein is CASSEGVGKLFF. As DNA, the CDR3 is TGTGCCAGCAGTGAAGGAGTCGGAAAACTGTTTTTT.

This chain connects TRBV2 to TRBJ2-6; D ambiguous. Trimming left V 4 bases short and J 4 bases short, with 14 bases between. The germline V gene has CDR1 SNHLY and CDR2 FYNNEI. The CDR3 runs to 16 residues. The CDR3: CASSGAVVQGANVLTF. In nucleotides, the CDR3 is TGTGCCAGCAGTGGGGCCGTGGTACAAGGGGCCAACGTCCTGACTTTC.

V and J are TRBV6-1 and TRBJ2-5; D not certain. This CDR3 has 13 amino acids. V gave up 0 bases and J gave up 5 bases, with 7 bases separating them. Per the germline V gene, CDR1 is MNHNS and CDR2 is SASEGT. CDR3 protein: CASSEATRETQYF. Written as DNA, the CDR3 is TGTGCCAGCAGTGAAGCAACCCGGGAGACCCAGTACTTC.

The chain links TRBV3-1 (or the pseudogene TRBV3-2) to TRBJ2-7; no firm D call. The germline V and J ends were trimmed by 4 bases and 3 bases, with 10 bases remaining between them. CDR3 length: 13 amino acids. Germline V gives CDR1 LGHDT, CDR2 YNNKEL (reference sequence). As DNA, the CDR3 is TGTGCCAGCAGCCCTGGGCCGAACTACGAGCAGTACTTC. Protein: CASSPGPNYEQYF.

V is TRBV9 and J is TRBJ1-2, with D hard to call. The germline gives CDR1 SGDLS, CDR2 YYNGEE. CDR3 length: 13 residues. V dropped 0 bases and J dropped 7 bases, with 10 bases sitting between them. CDR3 residues: CASSVVLGSGYTF. CDR3 nucleotide sequence: TGTGCCAGCAGCGTAGTTTTGGGGAGTGGCTACACCTTC. The variable domain in full, completed from reference TRBV9 and TRBJ1-2, reads DSGVTQTPKHLITATGQRVTLRCSPRSGDLSVYWYQQSLDQGLQFLIQYYNGEERAKGNILERFSAQQFPDLHSELNLSSLELGDSALYFCASSVVLGSGYTFGSGTRLTVV.

This clone was observed a handful of times. The J gene is TRBJ2-7, the V gene TRBV14; TRBD2 might be the D (5 bases). The V end was cut by 4 bases, the J end by 3 bases, with 13 bases between. The germline gives CDR1 SGHDN, CDR2 FVKESK. The CDR3 is 14 residues long. The CDR3, as DNA: TGTGCCAGCAGCCCCGGTAGAGGACTCTACGAGCAGTACTTC. Translation: CASSPGRGLYEQYF.

V and J are TRBV15 and TRBJ2-3; 8 bases match TRBD2. The CDR3 sequence is 15 residues long. After removal of 4 bases from V and 3 bases from J, the junction contained 6 bases not matched to a gene. In germline, CDR1 is LNHNV, CDR2 YYDKDF (reference sequence). The DNA of the CDR3 is TGTGCCACCAGCATCCCGGGACTAGGGACAGATACGCAGTATTTT. Its translation is CATSIPGLGTDTQYF. The whole variable domain, remainder taken from reference TRBV15 and TRBJ2-3, is DAMVIQNPRYQVTQFGKPVTLSCSQTLNHNVMYWYQQKSSQAPKLLFHYYDKDFNNEADTPDNFQSRRPNTSFCFLDIRSPGLGDTAMYLCATSIPGLGTDTQYFGPGTRLTVL.

This chain joins TRBV18 and TRBJ1-4; 10 bases are shared with TRBD1. Germline lookup yields CDR1 KGHSH and CDR2 LQKENI. The CDR3 is made up of 14 amino acids. The ends lost 5 bases at V and 5 bases at J; junction bases unmatched: 2. CDR3 coding DNA: TGTGCCAGCTCAGGGACAGGGGAGAATGAAAAACTGTTTTTT. The encoded protein is CASSGTGENEKLFF.

In this sample, this clone turned up a few times. The chain combines TRBV6-5 with TRBJ1-6; a possible D gene is TRBD1 (5 bases). The CDR3 contains 15 residues. Between the trimmed V and J ends, which lost 2 bases and 3 bases, there was a span of 8 bases. CDR1 is MNHEY and CDR2 is SVGAGI in the germline V gene. DNA for the CDR3: TGTGCCAGCAGTTACGGCAGGGACTATAATTCACCCCTCCACTTT. Translated: CASSYGRDYNSPLHF.

In its sample, this clone was seen once. The V call is TRBV30, the J call TRBJ2-5; no clear D. Germline values: CDR1 GTSNPN, CDR2 SVGIG (reference sequence). The CDR3 covers 11 residues. The V end lost 5 bases, the J end lost 5 bases, and 9 bases lay between the germline ends. The CDR3 is CAWGTRETQYF. The CDR3 DNA sequence: TGTGCCTGGGGAACGAGGGAGACCCAGTACTTC.

The chain uses TRBV3-1 (or the pseudogene TRBV3-2) and TRBJ2-2; D is ambiguous. Trimming cost V 4 bases and J 4 bases, with 7 bases left between them. Germline CDR1 and CDR2: LGHDT and YNNKEL (reference sequence). The CDR3 has 13 amino acids. This chain's CDR3 is CASSPTRTGELFF. DNA of the CDR3: TGTGCCAGCAGCCCCACGCGCACCGGGGAGCTGTTTTTT.

The CDR3 loop is CASSFGGAATEAFF. The CDR3 coding sequence is TGCGCCAGCAGCTTCGGAGGAGCGGCGACTGAAGCTTTCTTT. This chain joins TRBV5-1 and TRBJ1-1; no clear D. Germline V CDR1 and CDR2: SGHRS, YFSETQ. The CDR3 covers 14 residues. Trimming removed 2 bases at V and 5 bases at J, with 13 bases between.

The rearrangement uses TRBV9 and TRBJ1-2; D gene unclear. This CDR3 comprises 14 residues. Per germline, CDR1 SGDLS and CDR2 YYNGEE. V gave up 0 bases and J gave up 4 bases, with 10 bases separating them. CDR3 amino acids: CASSVAREGYGYTF. CDR3 DNA sequence: TGTGCCAGCAGCGTAGCAAGGGAGGGCTATGGCTACACCTTC.

The chain is built from TRBV24-1 and TRBJ2-1; 10 positions agree with TRBD2. In germline, CDR1 is KGHDR, CDR2 SFDVKD. V was clipped by 5 bases and J by 7 bases; unmatched bases: 13. This CDR3 has 17 amino acids. The CDR3 DNA reads TGTGCCACCAGTGGGGCTAGCGGGGGCCCCGGTAGTAATGAGCAGTTCTTC. Translating gives CATSGASGGPGSNEQFF.

The V call is TRBV19, the J call TRBJ1-5; 10 bases line up with TRBD1. Germline CDR1 LNHDA, CDR2 SQIVND (reference sequence). Unmatched junction bases numbered 6, after V lost 7 bases and J lost 3 bases. CDR3 size: 15 residues. The CDR3 nucleotides are TGTGCCAGTACCCTGGGACAGGGGAACAATCAGCCCCAGCATTTT. Protein product: CASTLGQGNNQPQHF.

This clone showed up just a few times. The chain has TRBV9 and TRBJ1-2, with D tentatively TRBD1 (6 bases). Germline V gives CDR1 SGDLS, CDR2 YYNGEE. Deletions cut 0 bases from V and 2 bases from J, with 11 bases between. The CDR3 spans 15 residues. The CDR3: CASSVGRGGNYGYTF. DNA for the CDR3: TGTGCCAGCAGCGTAGGAAGGGGGGGAAACTATGGCTACACCTTC.

This chain joins TRBV10-3 and TRBJ1-4, with a weak D call TRBD1 (6 bases). Germline V gives CDR1 ENHRY, CDR2 SYGVKD. The CDR3 has 14 residues. Trimming stripped 3 bases from V and 13 bases from J, with 18 bases between. In DNA, the CDR3 is TGTGCCATCAGTGACCACACAGGGCCCGACGGACTGTTTTTT. Its translation: CAISDHTGPDGLFF.

This clone showed up just a few times. This chain uses TRBV6-6 with TRBJ2-1; maybe TRBD2 (5 bases). Germline assignment: CDR1 MNHNY and CDR2 SVGAGI (reference sequence). Trimming stripped 6 bases from V and 16 bases from J, with 31 bases between. This CDR3 is 16 amino acids long. The CDR3 here is CASRPDGSLRTPAVFF. DNA of the CDR3: TGTGCCAGCAGACCGGACGGATCGTTACGGACTCCCGCTGTCTTCTTC.

This CDR3 is CATRPGQGAPNQPQHF. The CDR3 DNA reads as TGTGCCACCAGACCGGGACAGGGGGCGCCGAATCAGCCCCAGCATTTT. This chain links TRBV15 with TRBJ1-5, with 12 bases that match TRBD1. The CDR3 runs 16 residues. Germline V lookup: CDR1 LNHNV, CDR2 YYDKDF (reference sequence). The V and J ends lost 6 bases and 4 bases, in that order; junction bases with no gene match: 7. Based on the CDR3 plus reference TRBV15 and TRBJ1-5, the full variable domain is DAMVIQNPRYQVTQFGKPVTLSCSQTLNHNVMYWYQQKSSQAPKLLFHYYDKDFNNEADTPDNFQSRRPNTSFCFLDIRSPGLGDTAMYLCATRPGQGAPNQPQHFGDGTRLSIL.

V and J are TRBV6-1 and TRBJ2-5; the match to TRBD2 covers 7 bases. The length of the CDR3 is 14 residues. V shed 0 bases and J 5 bases; nucleotides not matched to a gene: 3. From germline, CDR1 is MNHNS and CDR2 SASEGT. Written as DNA, the CDR3 is TGTGCCAGCAGTGAAGCTAGTAGCGGGGAGACCCAGTACTTC. This translates into CASSEASSGETQYF.

This clone has only one observation. The V and J genes are TRBV4-2 and TRBJ2-7, with TRBD1 matching 10 bases. Per the germline V gene, CDR1 is LGHNA and CDR2 is YNFKEQ. The CDR3 consists of 16 residues. Trimming took 4 bases from V and 4 from J; bases not matched to a gene: 10. CDR3 in DNA: TGTGCCAGCAGCCGAAGAGGAGGGGACAGGGGTTACGAGCAGTACTTC. Translation gives CASSRRGGDRGYEQYF.

This chain links TRBV11-3 with TRBJ1-2; a possible D gene is TRBD1 (6 bases). The CDR3 is 15 amino acids. Germline V gene lookup returns CDR1 SGHNT and CDR2 YENEEA. Between the trimmed V and J ends, which lost 1 base and 7 bases, there was a span of 16 bases. This CDR3 is CASSLVWTGGPGYTF. CDR3 in DNA: TGTGCCAGCAGCTTAGTTTGGACGGGGGGCCCTGGCTACACCTTC.

This clone has just a few counts. The V and J genes are TRBV28 and TRBJ2-7; 7 bases align to TRBD1. Trimming removed 0 bases from V and 12 bases from J; junction bases left unmatched: 8. Germline-derived CDR1 and CDR2 are MDHEN and SYDVKM. This CDR3 spans 13 amino acids. CDR3 sequence: CASSLWTRQGWYF. Here the CDR3 DNA reads TGTGCCAGCAGTTTATGGACCCGACAGGGATGGTACTTC.

The J gene is TRBJ2-2, the V gene TRBV9; 7 bases line up with TRBD1. V shed 0 bases and J 0 bases; nucleotides not matched to a gene: 8. CDR3 length equals 18 residues. The V gene's germline CDR1 is SGDLS and CDR2 YYNGEE. Here the CDR3 reads CASSVATGFEANTGELFF. The DNA of the CDR3 is TGTGCCAGCAGCGTAGCGACAGGGTTCGAAGCGAACACCGGGGAGCTGTTTTTT.

The J gene is TRBJ2-7, the V gene TRBV6-2 or TRBV6-3; 10 positions match TRBD1. The germline CDR1 and CDR2 sequences are MNHEY and SVGEGT. The CDR3 runs to 12 residues. The V and J ends lost 6 bases and 12 bases, in that order; junction bases with no gene match: 8. Here the CDR3 DNA reads TGTGCCAGCAGCACTCCGGGACAGGGGCCGTACTTC. It codes for CASSTPGQGPYF.